This T cell receptor beta chain was sequenced for a study of T cell responses to AZD1222 COVID-19 vaccine. Comments on this clone: Its antigen is undetermined.

Sequenced by immunoSEQ multiplex PCR; TCRdb stores in-frame clones only, minus some. The sample lists around 88,000 clones, 88% occurring once. Germline assignment: CDR1 SGHNT and CDR2 YENEEA. The CDR3 extends over 16 amino acids. Losses at the gene ends were 0 bases for V and 1 base for J; bases not matched to a gene: 4. Study-level points and caveats: The study found Spike-specific TCR breadth and depth rose after two AZD1222 doses. At baseline, just five to seven AZD1222 recipients tested seropositive.

The sequence came from an adult in good health. The chain carries TRBV11-3 and TRBJ1-1; 8 bases map to TRBD1. This sample comprised peripheral blood, obtained on day 0 of MenACWY control vaccination. The CDR3 here is CASSLDRGQGNTEAFF. For the CDR3, the DNA is TGTGCCAGCAGCTTAGACAGGGGGCAGGGGAACACTGAAGCTTTCTTT.